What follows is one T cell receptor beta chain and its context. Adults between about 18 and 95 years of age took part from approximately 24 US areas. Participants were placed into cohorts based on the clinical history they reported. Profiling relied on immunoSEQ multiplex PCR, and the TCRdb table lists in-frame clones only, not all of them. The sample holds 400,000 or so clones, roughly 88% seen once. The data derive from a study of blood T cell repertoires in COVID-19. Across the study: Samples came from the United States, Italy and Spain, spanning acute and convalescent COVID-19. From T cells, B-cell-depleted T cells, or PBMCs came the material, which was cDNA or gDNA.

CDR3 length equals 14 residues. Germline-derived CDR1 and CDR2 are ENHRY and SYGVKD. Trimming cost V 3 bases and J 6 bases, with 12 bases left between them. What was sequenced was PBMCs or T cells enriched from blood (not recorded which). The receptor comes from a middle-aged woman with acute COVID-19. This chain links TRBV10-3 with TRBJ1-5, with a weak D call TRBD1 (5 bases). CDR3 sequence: CAISESGFSQPQHF. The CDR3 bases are TGTGCCATCAGTGAATCAGGGTTTAGTCAGCCCCAGCATTTT.